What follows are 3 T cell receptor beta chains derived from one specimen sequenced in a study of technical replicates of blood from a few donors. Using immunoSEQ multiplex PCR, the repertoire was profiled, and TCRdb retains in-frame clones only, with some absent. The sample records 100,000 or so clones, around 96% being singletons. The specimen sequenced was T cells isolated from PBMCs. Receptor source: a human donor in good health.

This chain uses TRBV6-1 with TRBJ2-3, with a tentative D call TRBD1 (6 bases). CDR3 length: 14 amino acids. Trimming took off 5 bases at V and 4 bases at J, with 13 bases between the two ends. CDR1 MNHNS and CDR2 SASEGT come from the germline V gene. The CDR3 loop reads CASSLRQDADTQYF. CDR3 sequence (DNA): TGTGCCAGCAGTCTCCGACAGGACGCAGATACGCAGTATTTT.

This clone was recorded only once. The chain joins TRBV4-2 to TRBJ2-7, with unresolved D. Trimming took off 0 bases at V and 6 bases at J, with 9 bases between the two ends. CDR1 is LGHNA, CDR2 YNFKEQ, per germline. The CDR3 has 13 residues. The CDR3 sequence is CASSQEVSGEQYF. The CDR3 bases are TGTGCCAGCAGCCAAGAAGTCTCGGGCGAGCAGTACTTC.

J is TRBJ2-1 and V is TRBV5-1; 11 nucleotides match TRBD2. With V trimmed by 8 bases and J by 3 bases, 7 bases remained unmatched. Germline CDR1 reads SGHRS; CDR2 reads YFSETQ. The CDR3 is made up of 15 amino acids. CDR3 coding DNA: TGCGCCAGTATGACCGGGACTAGCGGCTACAATGAGCAGTTCTTC. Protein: CASMTGTSGYNEQFF. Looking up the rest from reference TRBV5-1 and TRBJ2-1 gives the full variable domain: KAGVTQTPRYLIKTRGQQVTLSCSPISGHRSVSWYQQTPGQGLQFLFEYFSETQRNKGNFPGRFSGRQFSNSRSEMNVSTLELGDSALYLCASMTGTSGYNEQFFGPGTRLTVL.